This T cell receptor beta chain was profiled in a study of CD8 T cells in ankylosing spondylitis. Study outcomes and limitations: Within ankylosing spondylitis blood, a TCR beta motif made up of several highly homologous variants appeared to be characteristic. Disease-linked clones were CD8+ and relatively rare in peripheral blood. Clones linked to disease were reported to show significant enrichment in matched ankylosing spondylitis synovial fluid.

The V gene's germline CDR1 is ENHRY and CDR2 SYGVKD. The germline V and J ends were trimmed by 2 bases and 8 bases, with 3 bases remaining between them. The CDR3 runs to 11 residues. Quantitative 5'-RACE with molecular barcodes generated TCR beta libraries. TCRdb re-called the 5' RACE reads with MiXCR, one entry per CDR3 protein. Here the sample spans 500,000 to 550,000 distinct CDR3 sequences, roughly 13% being singletons. Comment on this clonotype: Its antigen is unidentified.

This receptor was taken from a male donor with ankylosing spondylitis. Sequencing used blood, either unsorted or a sorted T cell fraction (not recorded which). The chain carries TRBV10-3 and TRBJ2-2; D gene unclear. The CDR3 here is CAISEMGELFF. Written as DNA, the CDR3 is TGTGCCATCAGTGAGATGGGGGAGCTGTTTTTT.